The clone carrying this T cell receptor beta chain was seen more than once but under ten times. Its cognate antigen is unknown. The CDR3 loop spans 14 amino acids. The ends were cut back, 2 bases at V and 6 bases at J, with 13 bases in the middle. Germline V gene lookup returns CDR1 LGHNA and CDR2 YNFKEQ. Each of the sorted populations had a purity greater than 95%. This sample is drawn from a study of beta chain features in type 1 diabetes. Study observations and caveats: Across all four CD4+ subsets, people with type 1 diabetes showed modestly shorter TCRB CDR3s. Cells with high TCR expression could be over-represented by cDNA sequencing.

Sequenced material consisted of expressed TCRB transcripts (all of the isolated RNA was reverse transcribed). Assay: immunoSEQ multiplex PCR; the TCRdb copy retains only in-frame clones and omits some. The table has 300,000 to 450,000 clones, around 20% seen once; the top ten hold approximately 0.046%. The chain links TRBV4-2 to TRBJ1-1; tentatively, D is TRBD1 (6 bases). Sequencing input: naive CD4+ T cells from blood. This TCR was sampled from a woman younger than 35 in good health. The CDR3 nucleotides read TGTGCCAGCAGCCAAAGGCACAGGGTGGCTGAAGCTTTCTTT. It yields the protein CASSQRHRVAEAFF.